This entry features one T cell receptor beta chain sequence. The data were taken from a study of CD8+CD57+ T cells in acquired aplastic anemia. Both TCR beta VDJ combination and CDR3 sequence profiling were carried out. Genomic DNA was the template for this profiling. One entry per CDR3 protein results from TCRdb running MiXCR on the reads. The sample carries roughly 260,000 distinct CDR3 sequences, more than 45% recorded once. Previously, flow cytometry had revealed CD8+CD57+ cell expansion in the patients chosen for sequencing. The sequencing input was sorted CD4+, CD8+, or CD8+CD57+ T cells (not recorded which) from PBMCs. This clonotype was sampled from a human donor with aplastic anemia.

The CDR3 protein is CASSYSRRVGNEQFF. The CDR3 DNA sequence: TGTGCCAGCAGTTACTCCCGCAGGGTAGGCAATGAGCAGTTCTTC. This sequence joins TRBV6-5 and TRBJ2-1; D possibly corresponds to TRBD1 (5 bases). V was trimmed by 0 bases and J by 6 bases, leaving 12 bases between them. The CDR3 covers 15 residues. The germline CDR1 and CDR2 sequences are MNHEY and SVGAGI.